Shown below are 13 T cell receptor beta chains from a single sample sequenced in a study of blood T cells in healthy people across ages. A J-beta primer mix and a sample-barcoded 5' primer were used in a second PCR of about 7 to 12 cycles. TCRdb processed the 5' RACE reads anew with MiXCR; each CDR3 protein has one entry. This sample has around 1,000,000 distinct CDR3 sequences; 20% to 25% occur once, and the top ten carry around 0.75%. The same sample was also used in a study of T cells of mothers and their children.

Sequenced sample: blood. These TCRs come from a girl aged 2-9 years in good health.

Only a few counts were recorded for this clonotype. The rearrangement links TRBV20-1 to TRBJ1-2; unclear D gene. Trimming took 0 bases from V and 6 from J, leaving 8 bases between them. The CDR3 is made up of 12 amino acids. The V gene's germline CDR1 is DFQATT and CDR2 SNEGSKA (reference sequence). CDR3 bases: TGCAGTGCTAGAGATTCGGCGGATGGCTACACCTTC. It is translated as CSARDSADGYTF.

Notes on this clonotype: A much larger clone is a single base away; this may be a read error. The chain couples TRBV20-1 to TRBJ2-1; D unresolved. Germline values: CDR1 DFQATT, CDR2 SNEGSKA (reference sequence). Trimming took off 6 bases at V and 8 bases at J, with 23 bases between the two ends. The CDR3 is made up of 15 amino acids. The CDR3 reads CSAAPRLLLDDEQFF. The DNA for the CDR3 is TGCAGTGCGGCCCCCCGACTGTTACTCGATGATGAGCAGTTCTTC.

The CDR3 here is CASSRGQGRDQPQHF. In DNA form, the CDR3 reads TGTGCCAGCAGCCGGGGACAGGGTAGAGATCAGCCCCAGCATTTT. V gene TRBV6-5 combines with J gene TRBJ1-5, with TRBD1 identical over 9 bases. The CDR3 is 15 residues long. Germline CDR1 reads MNHEY; CDR2 reads SVGAGI. The V and J ends lost 6 bases and 5 bases, in that order; junction bases with no gene match: 8.

This clonotype came up a few times. The chain couples TRBV5-1 to TRBJ1-1; D is uncertain. Between the trimmed V and J ends, which lost 7 bases and 1 base, there was a span of 11 bases. Germline V gene sequence: CDR1 SGHRS, CDR2 YFSETQ. This CDR3 spans 13 amino acids. CDR3 nucleotide sequence: TGCGCCAGCGCGGACTTCCAGAACACTGAAGCTTTCTTT. Amino acids: CASADFQNTEAFF.

The table lists this clonotype with a few counts. CDR3 DNA: TGCAGTGCCCCAAAGGAACCCACAGATACGCAGTATTTT. Protein sequence: CSAPKEPTDTQYF. The J gene is TRBJ2-3, the V gene TRBV20-1; no definite D call. The CDR3 is 13 amino acids. From germline, CDR1 is DFQATT and CDR2 SNEGSKA (reference sequence). The V end lost 6 bases, the J end lost 2 bases, and 12 bases lay between the germline ends.

The CDR3 sequence is CASREDRSYEQYF. The DNA of the CDR3 is TGTGCCAGCAGGGAGGACAGGTCCTACGAGCAGTACTTC. The V and J genes are TRBV27 and TRBJ2-5, with 7 bases matching TRBD1. The end of the DNA is better explained by TRBJ2-7, so the J call may be wrong. This CDR3 has 13 residues. CDR1 MNHEY and CDR2 SMNVEV come from the germline V gene (reference sequence).

This clonotype was counted only a few times. The rearrangement joins TRBV29-1 to TRBJ2-5, with no clear D. CDR1 and CDR2 from the germline V gene are SQVTM and ANQGSEA. The V gene lost 7 bases and the J gene lost 3 bases, with 15 bases spanning the gap. This CDR3 contains 13 residues. The CDR3 nucleotides are TGCAGCGCCAATGAGTGGGCAGAAGAGACCCAGTACTTC. It is translated as CSANEWAEETQYF.

The chain has TRBV4-2 and TRBJ2-7; possibly TRBD2 for D (5 bases). From germline, CDR1 is LGHNA and CDR2 YNFKEQ. The CDR3 has 15 amino acids. Trimming stripped 0 bases from V and 7 bases from J, with 16 bases between. This CDR3 reads CASSQEWTLAVEQYF. Written as DNA, the CDR3 is TGTGCCAGCAGCCAAGAATGGACTCTGGCAGTGGAGCAGTACTTC.

This clonotype has just a few counts. The chain has TRBV5-1 and TRBJ2-1; 8 nucleotides match TRBD2. With 10 bases clipped from V and 5 bases from J, the junction kept 8 bases outside the gene matches. Germline lookup yields CDR1 SGHRS and CDR2 YFSETQ. The CDR3 sequence is 13 residues long. The CDR3 DNA sequence: TGCGCCTGCTCGGCGGGGGGAAACAATGAGCAGTTCTTC. This encodes CACSAGGNNEQFF.

This clonotype was recorded a few times. The chain employs TRBV12-3 or TRBV12-4 and TRBJ2-1, with a tentative D call TRBD1 (6 bases). The CDR3 sequence is 17 residues long. Trimming removed 5 bases at V and 5 bases at J, with 22 bases between. CDR3 amino acids: CASSPDRMHLEDNEQFF. The CDR3 region has the DNA TGTGCCAGCAGTCCCGACAGGATGCATTTGGAGGACAATGAGCAGTTCTTC.

This clonotype showed up just a few times. V is TRBV27 and J is TRBJ1-1, with 8 bases fitting TRBD1. This CDR3 is 14 amino acids long. Germline assignment: CDR1 MNHEY and CDR2 SMNVEV (reference sequence). The junction had 6 bases not matched to a gene; V was cut back by 8 bases and J by 1 base. The CDR3 DNA reads as TGTGCCAGCGAGGCCGGGACAGGGAACACTGAAGCTTTCTTT. Translation: CASEAGTGNTEAFF.

This clonotype was observed a handful of times. V and J are TRBV7-9 and TRBJ2-5, with D uncertain. This CDR3 has 15 amino acids. Germline values: CDR1 SEHNR, CDR2 FQNEAQ (reference sequence). V lost 4 bases and J 0 bases, leaving 12 bases between the germline ends. The CDR3 loop reads CASSSATAYQETQYF. Written as DNA, the CDR3 is TGTGCCAGCAGCTCAGCGACTGCTTACCAAGAGACCCAGTACTTC.

The chain couples TRBV20-1 to TRBJ2-5; 9 bases are shared with TRBD2. The J call may be incorrect, as the DNA end agrees better with TRBJ2-7. There are 15 residues in the CDR3. Per the germline V gene, CDR1 is DFQATT and CDR2 is SNEGSKA (reference sequence). The CDR3 bases are TGCAGTGCTCCCTCCTTGACTAGCGGTTCCTACGAGCAGTACTTC. Protein: CSAPSLTSGSYEQYF.